This is a list of T cell receptor beta chains from one sample in a study of shared clonotypes between healthy human individuals. Generated by immunoSEQ multiplex PCR, the TCRdb table keeps only in-frame clones and is missing some. The sample contains some 690,000 clones, 90% of which appear only once. The sample was memory CD8+ T cells from PBMCs. The receptors originated from a man younger than 35 in good health. Some clones in this sample may be carry-over from other donors' samples. CDR3s include the opening cysteine and the closing phenylalanine or tryptophan. Each record gives: V gene, clone size, J gene, D gene, CDR3 protein, CDR3 DNA. The D gene is left open where the match is weak. Clone size is not always given. Where it is, it says once, few, many or a class for expanded clones.

>TRBV7-9|-|TRBJ1-5|-
CASSATTNSNQPQHF
TGTGCCAGCAGCGCCACGACTAATAGCAATCAGCCCCAGCATTTT
>TRBV7-9|-|TRBJ1-1|-
CASSADGPEAFF
TGTGCCAGCAGCGCAGACGGACCTGAAGCTTTCTTT
>TRBV10-3|-|TRBJ2-2|-
CAISEAFLAGELFF
TGTGCCATCAGTGAGGCCTTCTTGGCCGGGGAGCTGTTTTTT
>TRBV27|-|TRBJ2-7|-
CASTHDHSVVADPREQYF
TGTGCCAGCACCCACGATCACTCCGTTGTCGCGGATCCGAGGGAGCAGTACTTC
>TRBV4-1|-|TRBJ1-5|-
CASSLSGGSNQPQHF
TGCGCCAGCAGCCTCTCCGGTGGGAGCAATCAGCCCCAGCATTTT
>TRBV29-1|-|TRBJ2-1|-
CSVDKKHHGGAEQFF
TGCAGCGTTGATAAGAAACACCACGGGGGCGCTGAGCAGTTCTTC
>TRBV4-3|-|TRBJ1-1|-
CASSLGGWGAEAFF
TGCGCCAGCAGCCTGGGGGGGTGGGGCGCTGAAGCTTTCTTT
>TRBV7-2|many|TRBJ2-3|-
CASSLPKAASDTQYF
TGTGCCAGCAGCTTACCCAAGGCGGCCAGCGATACGCAGTATTTT
>TRBV6-5|-|TRBJ2-7|-
CASSYRDCYEQYF
TGTGCCAGCAGTTACAGGGATTGCTACGAGCAGTACTTC
>TRBV9|-|TRBJ2-5|-
CASSREQSLRETQYF
TGTGCCAGCAGCCGCGAACAGAGCTTGCGGGAGACCCAGTACTTC
>TRBV7-9|few|TRBJ1-1|-
CASSLGGTNTEAFF
TGTGCCAGCAGCTTAGGAGGTACTAACACTGAAGCTTTCTTT
>TRBV4-3|-|TRBJ2-5|-
CASSQVWAGPETQYF
TGCGCCAGCAGCCAAGTATGGGCAGGGCCGGAGACCCAGTACTTC
>TRBV30|-|TRBJ2-1|TRBD2
CAWSVIAGYEQFF
TGTGCCTGGAGTGTAATAGCGGGCTATGAGCAGTTCTTC
>TRBV11-3|-|TRBJ2-3|-
CASSSNYEAEYTDTQYF
TGTGCCAGCAGCTCCAACTACGAAGCGGAGTACACAGATACGCAGTATTTT
>TRBV29-1|-|TRBJ1-2|TRBD1
CSALTGNGYTF
TGCAGCGCCCTGACAGGGAATGGCTACACCTTC
>TRBV27|-|TRBJ1-2|-
CASSLFGRVKNYGYTF
TGTGCCAGCAGTTTATTCGGCAGGGTGAAGAACTATGGCTACACCTTC
>TRBV19|-|TRBJ1-5|-
CASSSRDYNQPQHF
TGTGCCAGTAGCAGCAGAGACTACAATCAGCCCCAGCATTTT
>TRBV27|-|TRBJ2-5|-
CASSPTIPPRETQYF
TGTGCCAGCAGTCCGACCATCCCTCCCCGAGAGACCCAGTACTTC
>TRBV10-3|-|TRBJ2-7|-
CAISDPASEAAVYEQYF
TGTGCCATCAGTGACCCCGCGTCGGAGGCCGCGGTTTACGAGCAGTACTTC
>TRBV27|-|TRBJ2-7|TRBD1
CASSLSGTGWNEQYF
TGTGCCAGCAGTTTATCGGGGACAGGGTGGAACGAGCAGTACTTC
>TRBV6-4|-|TRBJ2-3|TRBD2
CASSKTSGRVPDTQYF
TGTGCCAGCAGCAAGACTAGCGGGAGGGTTCCAGATACGCAGTATTTT
>TRBV6-6|-|TRBJ1-2|-
CASSYSTEYGYTF
TGTGCCAGCAGTTACTCGACAGAATATGGCTACACCTTC
>TRBV4-1|-|TRBJ2-7|TRBD2
CASSQGMNLGLAGHEQYF
TGCGCCAGCAGCCAAGGTATGAATTTGGGGCTAGCGGGACACGAGCAGTACTTC